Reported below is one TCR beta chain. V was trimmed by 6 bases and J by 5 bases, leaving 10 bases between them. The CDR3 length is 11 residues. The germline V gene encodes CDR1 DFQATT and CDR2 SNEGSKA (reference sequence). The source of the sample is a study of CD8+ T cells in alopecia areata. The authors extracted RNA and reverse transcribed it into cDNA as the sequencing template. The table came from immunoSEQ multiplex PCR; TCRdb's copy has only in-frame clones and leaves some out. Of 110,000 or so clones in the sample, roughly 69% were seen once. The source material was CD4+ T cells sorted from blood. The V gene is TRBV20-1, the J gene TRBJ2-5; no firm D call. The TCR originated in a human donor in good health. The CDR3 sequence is CSAPRSETQYF. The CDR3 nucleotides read TGCAGTGCCCCCCGCTCGGAGACCCAGTACTTC.